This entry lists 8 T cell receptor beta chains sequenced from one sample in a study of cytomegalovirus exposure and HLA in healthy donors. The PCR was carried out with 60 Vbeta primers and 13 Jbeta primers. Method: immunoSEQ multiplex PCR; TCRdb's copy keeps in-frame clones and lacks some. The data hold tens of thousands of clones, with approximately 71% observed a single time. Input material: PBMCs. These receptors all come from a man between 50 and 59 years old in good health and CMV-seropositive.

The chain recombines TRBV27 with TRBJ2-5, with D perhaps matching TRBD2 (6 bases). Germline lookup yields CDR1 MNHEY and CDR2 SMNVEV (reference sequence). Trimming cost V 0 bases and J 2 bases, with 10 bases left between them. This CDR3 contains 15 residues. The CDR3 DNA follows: TGTGCCAGCAGTTTATCGGCTAGCGTACAAGAGACCCAGTACTTC. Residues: CASSLSASVQETQYF.

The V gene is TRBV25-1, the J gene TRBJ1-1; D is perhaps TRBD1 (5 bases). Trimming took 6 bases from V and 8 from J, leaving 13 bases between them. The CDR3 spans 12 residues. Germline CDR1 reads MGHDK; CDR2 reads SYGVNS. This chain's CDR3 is CASSKQEPEAFF. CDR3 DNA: TGTGCCAGCAGCAAACAGGAACCAGAAGCTTTCTTT.

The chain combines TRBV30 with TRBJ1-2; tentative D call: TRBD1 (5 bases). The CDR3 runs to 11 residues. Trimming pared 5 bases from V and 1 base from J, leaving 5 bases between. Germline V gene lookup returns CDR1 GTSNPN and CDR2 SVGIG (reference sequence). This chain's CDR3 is CAWDSNYGYTF. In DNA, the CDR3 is TGTGCCTGGGACAGTAACTATGGCTACACCTTC.

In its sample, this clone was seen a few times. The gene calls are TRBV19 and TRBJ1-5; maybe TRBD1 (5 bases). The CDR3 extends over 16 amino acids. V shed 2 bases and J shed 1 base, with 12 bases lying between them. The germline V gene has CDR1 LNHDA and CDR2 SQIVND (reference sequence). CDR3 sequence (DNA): TGTGCCAGTAGTATAACCCCAGGGTTCAGCAATCAGCCCCAGCATTTT. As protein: CASSITPGFSNQPQHF.

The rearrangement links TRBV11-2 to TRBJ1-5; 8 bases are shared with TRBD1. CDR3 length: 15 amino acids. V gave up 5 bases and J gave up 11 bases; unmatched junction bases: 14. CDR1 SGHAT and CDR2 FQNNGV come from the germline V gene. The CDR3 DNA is TGTGCCAGCAGCCCCGGACAGGGTGGGGCAAGGGCCCAGCATTTT. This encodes CASSPGQGGARAQHF.

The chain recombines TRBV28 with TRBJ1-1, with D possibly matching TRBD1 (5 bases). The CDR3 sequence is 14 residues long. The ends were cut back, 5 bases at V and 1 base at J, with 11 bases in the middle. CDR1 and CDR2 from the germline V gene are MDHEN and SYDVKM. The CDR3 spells CASSHGGGNTEAFF. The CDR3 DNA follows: TGTGCCAGCAGTCACGGGGGAGGGAACACTGAAGCTTTCTTT.

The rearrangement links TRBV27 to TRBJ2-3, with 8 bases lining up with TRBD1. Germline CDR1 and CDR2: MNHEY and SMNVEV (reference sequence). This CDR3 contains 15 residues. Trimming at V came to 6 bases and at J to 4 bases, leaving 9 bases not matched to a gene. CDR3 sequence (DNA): TGTGCCAGCAGGGACAGGGTGGTTAGGGCAGATACGCAGTATTTT. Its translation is CASRDRVVRADTQYF.

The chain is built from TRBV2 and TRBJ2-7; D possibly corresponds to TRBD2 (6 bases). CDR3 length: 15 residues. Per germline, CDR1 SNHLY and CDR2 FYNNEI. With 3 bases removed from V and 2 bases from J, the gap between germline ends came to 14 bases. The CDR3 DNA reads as TGTGCCAGCAGTGAGTCGACGGGAGCCCCCTACGAGCAGTACTTC. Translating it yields CASSESTGAPYEQYF. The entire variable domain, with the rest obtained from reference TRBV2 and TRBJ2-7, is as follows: EPEVTQTPSHQVTQMGQEVILRCVPISNHLYFYWYRQILGQKVEFLVSFYNNEISEKSEIFDDQFSVERPDGSNFTLKIRSTKLEDSAMYFCASSESTGAPYEQYFGPGTRLTVT.